This TCR beta chain was recorded in a study of Ad26.COV2.S vaccination and SARS-CoV-2 variants. Concerning this clone: Its antigen is not identified.

Sample treatment: 15 to 20 received Ad26.COV2.S at low or high dose, single or two shots; roughly five received placebo; per-sample allocation not given. Vaccine and placebo recipients were sampled on day 63 after the first injection. Germline V gives CDR1 KGHSH, CDR2 LQKENI. V shed 2 bases, J shed 6 bases, and the junction held 0 bases outside the gene matches. CDR3 length: 13 amino acids. Study results and limitations: After vaccination, reports described spike-specific CD8+ and CD4+ T cell responses as showing substantial breadth. Total T cell responses were possibly underestimated by TCR breadth and depth analyses.

Using immunoSEQ multiplex PCR, the repertoire was profiled, and TCRdb retains in-frame clones only, with some absent. This table holds some 340,000 clones, approximately 80% found once. Material: peripheral blood, obtained in a trial of Ad26.COV2.S vaccine versus placebo. The rearrangement uses TRBV18 and TRBJ2-2; the match to TRBD1 covers 7 bases. This clonotype was obtained from a person between 18 and 65 years old who received the Ad26.COV2.S COVID-19 vaccine or a placebo. The CDR3 is CASSPDRAGELFF. CDR3 bases: TGTGCCAGCTCACCAGACAGGGCCGGGGAGCTGTTTTTT. The whole variable domain, remainder taken from reference TRBV18 and TRBJ2-2, is NAGVMQNPRHLVRRRGQEARLRCSPMKGHSHVYWYRQLPEEGLKFMVYLQKENIIDESGMPKERFSAEFPKEGPSILRIQQVVRGDSAAYFCASSPDRAGELFFGEGSRLTVL.